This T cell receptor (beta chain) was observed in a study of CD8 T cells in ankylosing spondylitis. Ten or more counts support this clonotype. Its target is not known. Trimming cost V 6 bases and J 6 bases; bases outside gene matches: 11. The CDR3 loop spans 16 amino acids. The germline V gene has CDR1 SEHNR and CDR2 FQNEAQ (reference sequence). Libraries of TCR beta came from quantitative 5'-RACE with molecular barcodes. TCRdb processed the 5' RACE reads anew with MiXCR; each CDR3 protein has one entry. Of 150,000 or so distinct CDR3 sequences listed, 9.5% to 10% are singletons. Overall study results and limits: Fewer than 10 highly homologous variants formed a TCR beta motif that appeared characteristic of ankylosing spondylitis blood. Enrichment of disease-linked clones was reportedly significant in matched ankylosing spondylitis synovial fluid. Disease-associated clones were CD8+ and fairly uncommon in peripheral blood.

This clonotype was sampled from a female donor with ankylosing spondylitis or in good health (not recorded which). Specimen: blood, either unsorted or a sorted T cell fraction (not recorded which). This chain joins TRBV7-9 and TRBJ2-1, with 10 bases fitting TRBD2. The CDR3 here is CASRAPLAGVTNEQFF. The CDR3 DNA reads TGTGCCAGCAGGGCACCCCTAGCGGGAGTCACCAATGAGCAGTTCTTC.